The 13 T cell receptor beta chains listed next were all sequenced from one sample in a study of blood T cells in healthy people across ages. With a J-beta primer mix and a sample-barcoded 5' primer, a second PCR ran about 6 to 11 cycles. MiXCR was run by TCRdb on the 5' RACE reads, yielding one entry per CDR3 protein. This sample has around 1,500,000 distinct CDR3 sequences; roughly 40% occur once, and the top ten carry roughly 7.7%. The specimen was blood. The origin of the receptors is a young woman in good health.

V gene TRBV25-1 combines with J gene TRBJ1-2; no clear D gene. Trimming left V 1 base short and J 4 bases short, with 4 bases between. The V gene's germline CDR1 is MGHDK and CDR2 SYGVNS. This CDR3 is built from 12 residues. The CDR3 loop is CASSEFGYGYTF. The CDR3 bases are TGTGCCAGCAGTGAATTTGGCTATGGCTACACCTTC.

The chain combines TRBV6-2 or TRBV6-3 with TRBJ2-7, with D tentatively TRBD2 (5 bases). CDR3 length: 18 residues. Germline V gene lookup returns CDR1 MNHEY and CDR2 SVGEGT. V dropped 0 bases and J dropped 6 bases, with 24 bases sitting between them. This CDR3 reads CASSYSIGSGDKWGEQYF. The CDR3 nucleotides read TGTGCCAGCAGTTACTCGATCGGAAGCGGAGATAAGTGGGGCGAGCAGTACTTC.

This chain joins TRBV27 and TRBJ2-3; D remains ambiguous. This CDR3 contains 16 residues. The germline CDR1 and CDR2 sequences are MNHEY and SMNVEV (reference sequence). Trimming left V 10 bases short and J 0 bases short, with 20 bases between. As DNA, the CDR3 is TGTGCCACCGCCCCCATTACTAAAACTAGCACAGATACGCAGTATTTT. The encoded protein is CATAPITKTSTDTQYF.

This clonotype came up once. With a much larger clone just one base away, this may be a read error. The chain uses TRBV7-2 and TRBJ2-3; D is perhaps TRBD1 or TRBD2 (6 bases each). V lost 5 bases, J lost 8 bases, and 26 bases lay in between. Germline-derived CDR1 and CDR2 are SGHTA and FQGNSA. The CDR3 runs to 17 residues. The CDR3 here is CASSPFGDGGKAGTQYF. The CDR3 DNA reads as TGTGCCAGCAGCCCCTTCGGCGACGGGGGCAAGGCAGGTACGCAGTATTTT.

CDR3 sequence (DNA): TGTGCCAGCAGCTTATTATCCGGGGGCAATGGCTACACCTTC. Its translation: CASSLLSGGNGYTF. The V call is TRBV7-2, the J call TRBJ1-2; TRBD1 is a possible D gene (6 bases). Germline V lookup: CDR1 SGHTA, CDR2 FQGNSA. CDR3 size: 14 residues. Deletions cut 2 bases from V and 6 bases from J, with 13 bases between.

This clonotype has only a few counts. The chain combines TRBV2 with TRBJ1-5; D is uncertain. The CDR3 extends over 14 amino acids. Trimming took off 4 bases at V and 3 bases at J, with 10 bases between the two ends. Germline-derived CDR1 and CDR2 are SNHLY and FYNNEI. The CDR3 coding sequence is TGTGCCAGCAGTGTTGCGGCAGTCAATCAGCCCCAGCATTTT. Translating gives CASSVAAVNQPQHF.

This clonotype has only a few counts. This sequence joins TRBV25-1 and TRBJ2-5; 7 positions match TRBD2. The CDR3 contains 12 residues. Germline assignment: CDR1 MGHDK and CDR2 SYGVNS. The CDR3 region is CGSAGTQETQYF. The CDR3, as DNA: TGTGGGTCAGCGGGAACCCAAGAGACCCAGTACTTC.

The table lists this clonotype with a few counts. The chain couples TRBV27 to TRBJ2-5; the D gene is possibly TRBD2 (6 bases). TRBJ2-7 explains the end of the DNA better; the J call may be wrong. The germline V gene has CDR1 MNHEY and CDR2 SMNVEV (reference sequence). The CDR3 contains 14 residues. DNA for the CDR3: TGTGCCAGCAGTTTATTAGCGGTGTCCTACGAGCAGTACTTC. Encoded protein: CASSLLAVSYEQYF.

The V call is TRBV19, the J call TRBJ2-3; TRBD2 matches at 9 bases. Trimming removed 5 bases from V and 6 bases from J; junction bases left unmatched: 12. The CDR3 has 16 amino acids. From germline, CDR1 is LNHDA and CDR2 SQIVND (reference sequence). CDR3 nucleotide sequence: TGTGCCAGTAGTCTGGGCAAAGCGGGGGGCGTCGATACGCAGTATTTT. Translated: CASSLGKAGGVDTQYF.

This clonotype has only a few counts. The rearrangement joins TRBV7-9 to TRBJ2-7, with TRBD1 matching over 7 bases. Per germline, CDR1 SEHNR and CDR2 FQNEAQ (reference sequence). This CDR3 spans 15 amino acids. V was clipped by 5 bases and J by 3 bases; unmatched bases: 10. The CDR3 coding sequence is TGTGCCAGCAGCCACCCCGACAGGGCCTTCTACGAGCAGTACTTC. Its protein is CASSHPDRAFYEQYF.

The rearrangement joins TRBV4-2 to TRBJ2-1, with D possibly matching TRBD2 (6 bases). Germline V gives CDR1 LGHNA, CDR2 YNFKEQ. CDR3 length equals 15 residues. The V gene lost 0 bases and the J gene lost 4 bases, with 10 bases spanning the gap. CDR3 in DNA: TGTGCCAGCAGCCAAGAATGGGACTCATACAATGAGCAGTTCTTC. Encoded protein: CASSQEWDSYNEQFF.

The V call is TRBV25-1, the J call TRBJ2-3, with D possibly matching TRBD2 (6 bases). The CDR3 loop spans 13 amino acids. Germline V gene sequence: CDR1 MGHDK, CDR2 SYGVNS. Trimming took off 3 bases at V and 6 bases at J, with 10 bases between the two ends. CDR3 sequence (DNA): TGTGCCAGCAGTGATACTAGCTGGGATACGCAGTATTTT. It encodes CASSDTSWDTQYF.

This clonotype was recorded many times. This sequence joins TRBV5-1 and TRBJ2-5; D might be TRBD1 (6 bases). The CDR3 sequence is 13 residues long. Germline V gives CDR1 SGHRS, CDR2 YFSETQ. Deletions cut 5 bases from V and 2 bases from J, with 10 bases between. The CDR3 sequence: CASSSQGQETQYF. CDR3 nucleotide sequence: TGCGCCAGCAGTTCACAGGGACAAGAGACCCAGTACTTC.